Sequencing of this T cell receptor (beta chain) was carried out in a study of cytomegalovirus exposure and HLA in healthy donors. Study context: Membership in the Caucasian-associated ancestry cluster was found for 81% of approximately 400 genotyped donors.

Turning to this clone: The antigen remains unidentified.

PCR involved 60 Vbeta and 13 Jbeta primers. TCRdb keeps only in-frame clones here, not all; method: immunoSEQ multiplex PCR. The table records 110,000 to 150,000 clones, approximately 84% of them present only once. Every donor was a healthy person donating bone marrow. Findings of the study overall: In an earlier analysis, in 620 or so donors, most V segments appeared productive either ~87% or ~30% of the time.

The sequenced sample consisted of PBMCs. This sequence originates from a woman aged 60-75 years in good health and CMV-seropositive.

CDR3 bases: TGTGCCAGCAGCCGTAAGGGACTAGAAGACGAGCAGTACTTC. Its translation: CASSRKGLEDEQYF. The chain joins TRBV6-6 to TRBJ2-7; 8 bases line up with TRBD2. Germline V CDR1 and CDR2: MNHNY, SVGAGI (reference sequence). With V trimmed by 6 bases and J by 5 bases, 9 bases remained unmatched. The CDR3 sequence is 14 residues long.